The clone carrying this T cell receptor (beta chain) was recorded at least ten times. Template material for amplifying TCR beta CDR3 regions consisted of RNA transcripts. RT-PCR in the first round (using the HTBI primer set) targeted the TCR CDR3. TCRdb recomputed calls from the multiplex PCR reads with MiXCR, one row per CDR3 protein. The sample yields around 720,000 distinct CDR3 sequences, around a third seen once. V lost 4 bases to trimming and J lost 2 bases; unmatched junction nucleotides: 7. The CDR3 covers 15 residues. In germline, CDR1 is ENHRY, CDR2 SYGVKD. This entry belongs to a study of T cells in Graves' hyperthyroidism and ophthalmopathy.

The gene calls are TRBV10-3 and TRBJ1-2; 7 positions agree with TRBD1. This TCR came from a woman aged 40 to 50 with Graves' hyperthyroidism. Material: blood. The DNA for the CDR3 is TGTGCCATCAGTGCACAGGGGTCTCCCAACTATGGCTACACCTTC. Translated: CAISAQGSPNYGYTF.